This TCR beta chain was recovered during a study of blood T cell repertoires in COVID-19. In the study overall: Collection of acute and convalescent COVID-19 samples took place in the United States, Italy and Spain.

In the original analysis: The assay estimated nucleated cells by amplifying reference gene primers. Using immunoSEQ multiplex PCR, the repertoire was profiled, and TCRdb retains in-frame clones only, with some absent. The V and J calls and clone size are taken from that table; D and trimming were inferred from the DNA. Counted here are 200,000 to 250,000 clones, roughly nine tenths occurring once; the ten biggest clones make up roughly 3.7%. The CDR3 has 14 residues. V was trimmed by 4 bases and J by 3 bases, leaving 10 bases between them. Germline V CDR1 and CDR2: SNHLY, FYNNEI. Everyone who took part was 18 to 89 years old, and they came from about two dozen US areas. Participant-given clinical history determined each cohort assignment.

The sequence was obtained from a woman younger than 30 in a cohort exposed to, infected with or recovered from COVID-19 (not recorded which). This chain connects TRBV2 to TRBJ1-5; no reliable D call. Sequencing was done on a sample of PBMCs or T cells enriched from blood (not recorded which). The CDR3 coding sequence is TGTGCCAGCAGTGGAGAAACAGCCAATCAGCCCCAGCATTTT. Amino acids: CASSGETANQPQHF.